This T cell receptor (beta chain) was identified during a study of cytomegalovirus exposure and HLA in healthy donors. Concerning this clone: As yet, its antigen is unknown.

V was shortened by 4 bases and J by 5 bases, with 24 bases between the two germline ends. This CDR3 has 17 amino acids. CDR1 is SGHNT and CDR2 is YYREEE in the germline V gene (reference sequence). Both 60 Vbeta primers and 13 Jbeta primers went into the PCR. Source study methods: Tens of millions of unique TCR beta chains, roughly 11 million of them shared, were counted by a later analysis. Sequenced by immunoSEQ multiplex PCR; TCRdb stores in-frame clones only, minus some. That table gives V, J and clone size, and the DNA gave D and trimming. The sample consists of about 190,000 clones, roughly 77% of them appearing once. The study, taken as a whole, reports: Most subjects had HLA-A and HLA-B alleles reportedly predicted accurately by TCR beta sequences. Productive rates of about 87% or about 30% were seen for most TCR beta V segments in an earlier analysis. The listing of 150 to 200 TCR beta chains classed them as cytomegalovirus-associated.

This sequence was found in a woman aged 25 to 39 in good health and CMV-seropositive. The chain links TRBV5-4 to TRBJ1-2; possible D gene TRBD1, 6 bases. Material for sequencing was PBMCs. The CDR3 spells CASSVEAPGESGYGYTF. The CDR3 DNA sequence: TGTGCCAGCAGCGTTGAGGCCCCAGGGGAGTCTGGGTATGGCTACACCTTC.